Below are 8 T cell receptor beta chains sequenced from a single sample in a study of T cells after yellow fever vaccination. Each CDR3 protein gets one entry after TCRdb re-called the 5' RACE reads with MiXCR. The sample has under 550,000 distinct CDR3 sequences; 21% are singletons. Material: PBMCs, obtained more than 20 days after the first yellow fever vaccination. The receptors derive from a man aged 18 to 30 who received the YFV17D yellow fever vaccine.

This clonotype was found a few times. The chain combines TRBV12-3 or TRBV12-4 with TRBJ1-4; TRBD1 agrees at 8 bases. This CDR3 has 14 residues. V dropped 5 bases and J dropped 11; count of bases not matched to a gene: 10. CDR3 DNA: TGTGCCAGCAGTCTAAGTAGGGGACAGGTGAAACTGTTTTTT. Amino acids: CASSLSRGQVKLFF.

The chain has TRBV12-3 or TRBV12-4 and TRBJ1-2; 8 nucleotides align to TRBD1. V lost 2 bases to trimming and J lost 7 bases; unmatched junction nucleotides: 3. The CDR3 totals 13 residues. The CDR3 sequence: CASSLQGASGYTF. CDR3 bases: TGTGCCAGCAGTTTACAGGGGGCCTCTGGCTACACCTTC.

A note on this clonotype: This may be a read error, as it is one base from a much larger clone. The rearrangement links TRBV6-1 to TRBJ2-3, with TRBD1 matching 9 bases. Germline CDR1 is MNHNS and CDR2 is SASEGT. J gave up 0 bases and V 5 bases, and 6 bases lay outside the gene matches. This CDR3 comprises 16 residues. CDR3 in amino acids: CASSRTGVLSTDTQYF. CDR3 nucleotide sequence: TGTGCCAGCAGTAGGACAGGGGTGCTAAGCACAGATACGCAGTATTTT.

This clonotype was seen a handful of times. V and J are TRBV12-3 or TRBV12-4 and TRBJ1-1; unclear D gene. The V end lost 3 bases, the J end lost 1 base, and 9 bases lay between the germline ends. The CDR3 runs to 14 residues. This chain's CDR3 is CASSFAGRNTEAFF. The CDR3 DNA reads as TGTGCCAGCAGTTTTGCCGGAAGGAACACTGAAGCTTTCTTT.

The rearrangement joins TRBV6-5 to TRBJ2-5, with 12 bases identical to TRBD1. The CDR3 sequence is 15 residues long. The V gene end was trimmed by 6 bases and the J gene end by 5 bases; junction bases not matched to a gene: 7. Germline loops: CDR1 MNHEY, CDR2 SVGAGI. CDR3 loop: CASRPRDRGQETQYF. In DNA, the CDR3 is TGTGCCAGCAGACCCCGGGACAGGGGGCAGGAGACCCAGTACTTC.

In this sample, this clonotype turned up a few times. This rearrangement joins TRBV20-1 to TRBJ2-2, with D possibly TRBD1 on 5 matching bases. CDR1 and CDR2 from the germline V gene are DFQATT and SNEGSKA (reference sequence). CDR3 length: 16 residues. V lost 0 bases and J lost 7, with 18 bases in between. The CDR3: CSARDHLAGLGGELFF. As DNA, the CDR3 is TGCAGTGCTAGAGATCACTTGGCAGGGCTCGGCGGGGAGCTGTTTTTT.

The table lists this clonotype with many counts. The J gene is TRBJ2-1, the V gene TRBV4-3; the D is unclear. CDR1 LGHNA and CDR2 YSLEER come from the germline V gene. This CDR3 region has 15 residues. Trimming stripped 4 bases from V and 4 bases from J, with 14 bases between. CDR3: CASSRSPNSYNEQFF. The CDR3 coding sequence is TGCGCCAGCAGCCGCAGTCCCAACTCTTACAATGAGCAGTTCTTC.

This clonotype showed up just a few times. The rearrangement joins TRBV10-3 to TRBJ2-1; 10 bases match TRBD2. The CDR3 is made up of 14 amino acids. Germline CDR1 is ENHRY and CDR2 is SYGVKD. V lost 0 bases and J lost 10; bases outside the gene matches: 3. The CDR3 DNA follows: TGTGCCATCAGTGAGTCGGAGACTAGCGGGGAGCAGTTCTTC. Residues: CAISESETSGEQFF.